This record covers a single T cell receptor beta chain. Antigen: not known. Here immunoSEQ multiplex PCR was the method, and the copy in TCRdb shows in-frame clones only, minus some. The sample lists 15,000 or so clones; roughly 84% were seen once. These data belong to a study of T cell clones after liver transplantation. The wider study: Post-transplant blood was tracked for graft-donor-reactive T cell clones identified in a pre-transplant mixed lymphocyte reaction. Tolerant meant at least one year fully off immunosuppression without liver enzymes above twice normal. Draws occurred before transplant, before withdrawal, and after complete or failed withdrawal.

General study findings and limits: Post-transplant time points were not standardized, so conclusions are preliminary.

The germline CDR1 and CDR2 sequences are LNHDA and SQIVND (reference sequence). This CDR3 region has 14 residues. J lost 12 bases, V lost 4 bases, and 12 bases had no gene match. This material consisted of CD8+ T cells from blood, taken approximately 45 months after liver transplant. The chain employs TRBV19 and TRBJ2-1, with 7 nucleotides matching TRBD1. This clonotype was sampled from a human patient who received a liver transplant. Some T cells may originate from the graft donor. The CDR3 nucleotides are TGTGCCAGTAGTACAACTGGAGACAGGGATTGGCAGTTCTTC. As protein: CASSTTGDRDWQFF.